Presented here are 14 T cell receptor beta chains from one specimen sequenced in a study of blood T cell repertoires in COVID-19. Here immunoSEQ multiplex PCR was the method, and the copy in TCRdb shows in-frame clones only, minus some. The data show 200,000 to 300,000 clones, with roughly four fifths seen just once and approximately 4.8% held by the top ten. The sequencing sample was made of peripheral blood. The receptors were sampled from a woman aged 70 to 79 with acute or convalescent COVID-19.

The chain employs TRBV3-1 (or the pseudogene TRBV3-2) and TRBJ1-1; D not resolved. The CDR3 has 15 amino acids. Germline V lookup: CDR1 LGHDT, CDR2 YNNKEL (reference sequence). V was cut by 1 base and J by 4 bases, with 13 bases left in between. CDR3 nucleotides: TGTGCCAGCAGCCAAGTGGCAGCGGGCATCACTGAAGCTTTCTTT. It specifies CASSQVAAGITEAFF.

Of note for this clone: Distinct nucleotide sequences in the sample also encode this CDR3. The rearrangement uses TRBV6-5 and TRBJ2-5; 7 bases fit TRBD2. V lost 6 bases to trimming and J lost 4 bases; unmatched junction nucleotides: 5. The germline gives CDR1 MNHEY, CDR2 SVGAGI. This CDR3 is 13 amino acids long. The CDR3 is CASRTGGRETQYF. CDR3 sequence (DNA): TGTGCCAGCAGAACGGGGGGAAGAGAGACCCAGTACTTC.

The chain recombines TRBV2 with TRBJ2-3; no clear D gene. CDR3 length: 15 residues. The germline V and J ends were trimmed by 7 bases and 4 bases, with 18 bases remaining between them. The germline V gene encodes CDR1 SNHLY and CDR2 FYNNEI. CDR3 DNA sequence: TGTGCCAGCACGAGCCAGGCGAGTGGCGCAGATACGCAGTATTTT. This gives the protein CASTSQASGADTQYF.

This chain uses TRBV5-4 with TRBJ1-2, with unresolved D. Per germline, CDR1 SGHNT and CDR2 YYREEE (reference sequence). V was shortened by 2 bases and J by 1 base, with 9 bases between the two germline ends. The length of the CDR3 is 14 residues. The DNA for the CDR3 is TGTGCCAGCAGCTTAAGACATGGTAACTATGGCTACACCTTC. Translation: CASSLRHGNYGYTF.

The chain uses TRBV15 and TRBJ2-7, with D tentatively TRBD2 (6 bases). V was cut by 0 bases and J by 6 bases, with 15 bases left in between. Germline CDR1 reads LNHNV; CDR2 reads YYDKDF (reference sequence). The CDR3 covers 15 residues. In DNA form, the CDR3 reads TGTGCCACCAGCAGAGAATGGAGGGTTCCTTCCGAGCAGTACTTC. Translating it yields CATSREWRVPSEQYF.

The chain has TRBV10-3 and TRBJ1-2, with 8 bases that match TRBD1. Trimming cost V 6 bases and J 6 bases; bases outside gene matches: 15. This CDR3 contains 16 residues. From germline, CDR1 is ENHRY and CDR2 SYGVKD. CDR3 region: CAIRPDRTGGGNGYTF. CDR3 DNA: TGTGCCATCAGACCCGACCGAACAGGGGGAGGTAATGGCTACACCTTC.

V gene TRBV9 combines with J gene TRBJ2-7; D may be TRBD2 (6 bases). V lost 4 bases and J lost 3, with 17 bases in between. Looked up from germline, CDR1 is SGDLS and CDR2 is YYNGEE. The CDR3 is 15 residues long. CDR3 amino acids: CASSPDPGELYEQYF. The DNA of the CDR3 is TGTGCCAGCAGCCCCGACCCGGGGGAGCTCTACGAGCAGTACTTC.

The rearrangement joins TRBV18 to TRBJ2-1, with 7 bases that match TRBD1. CDR3 length equals 14 residues. CDR1 and CDR2 from the germline V gene are KGHSH and LQKENI. V lost 2 bases, J lost 9 bases, and 7 bases stayed unmatched. The CDR3 protein is CASSPRTGGGEQFF. CDR3 DNA sequence: TGTGCCAGCTCACCAAGGACAGGCGGCGGTGAGCAGTTCTTC.

The chain employs TRBV6-5 and TRBJ1-6; D remains ambiguous. CDR1 and CDR2 (germline): MNHEY, SVGAGI. The CDR3 is 13 amino acids. Trimming pared 7 bases from V and 7 bases from J, leaving 11 bases between. The CDR3 coding sequence is TGTGCCAGCATCCGAGCCGGGAATTCACCCCTCCACTTT. Protein sequence: CASIRAGNSPLHF.

The chain uses TRBV5-4 and TRBJ2-4, with 9 bases fitting TRBD1. Losses at the gene ends were 1 base for V and 0 bases for J; bases not matched to a gene: 8. Germline V CDR1 and CDR2: SGHNT, YYREEE (reference sequence). The CDR3 is 18 amino acids. CDR3 amino acids: CASSLTGTGMGAKNIQYF. The CDR3 DNA is TGTGCCAGCAGCTTGACCGGGACAGGGATGGGAGCCAAAAACATTCAGTACTTC.

The chain uses TRBV2 and TRBJ2-7; D might be TRBD1 (6 bases). The CDR3 is 13 residues long. Germline loops: CDR1 SNHLY, CDR2 FYNNEI. Trimming took 11 bases from V and 5 from J, leaving 19 bases between them. CDR3 in DNA: TGTGCCGGAGGACAGATGTTAAAGAACGAGCAGTACTTC. It yields the protein CAGGQMLKNEQYF.

V gene TRBV29-1 combines with J gene TRBJ2-3, with 8 bases that match TRBD1. Germline V gene sequence: CDR1 SQVTM, CDR2 ANQGSEA. The CDR3 totals 13 residues. V shed 6 bases, J shed 4 bases, and the junction held 6 bases outside the gene matches. CDR3 nucleotide sequence: TGCAGCGTGGACAGGGTGGGAGCAGATACGCAGTATTTT. It specifies CSVDRVGADTQYF.

This clone was recorded a few times. The chain combines TRBV2 with TRBJ2-5; 7 nucleotides line up with TRBD2. The V segment lost 5 bases and the J segment 5 bases; nucleotides outside the gene matches: 23. The CDR3 length is 19 residues. Germline CDR1 SNHLY, CDR2 FYNNEI. The CDR3, as DNA: TGTGCCAGCAGTCCAACCCCGCCGGGGGGACTACGTCTGAGGGAGACCCAGTACTTC. Its translation is CASSPTPPGGLRLRETQYF.

The genes are TRBV3-1 (or the pseudogene TRBV3-2) and TRBJ2-4, with TRBD2 matching 7 bases. Germline CDR1 and CDR2: LGHDT and YNNKEL (reference sequence). This CDR3 region has 17 residues. Trimming at V came to 1 base and at J to 4 bases, leaving 10 bases not matched to a gene. The CDR3 spells CASSQGGSGLLKNIQYF. Written as DNA, the CDR3 is TGTGCCAGCAGCCAAGGGGGTAGCGGGCTTCTTAAAAACATTCAGTACTTC.